The clone carrying this T cell receptor (beta chain) is a singleton in its sample. CDR3 length: 13 amino acids. CDR1 is SNHLY and CDR2 is FYNNEI in the germline V gene. The V end was cut by 6 bases, the J end by 10 bases, with 15 bases between. The data were taken from a study of cytotoxic CD8 clonotypes in ibrutinib-treated CLL. Study in general: Partial response occurred in roughly 25 patients and complete response in 2; at median approximately 68 months, approximately 14 remained remitted and some 12 progressed.

Using immunoSEQ multiplex PCR, the repertoire was profiled, and TCRdb retains in-frame clones only, with some absent. The table includes 300,000 or so clones, 67% detected once. The source was PBMCs, collected after 36 months of ibrutinib treatment. This TCR was sampled from a human donor with chronic lymphocytic leukemia. This sequence joins TRBV2 and TRBJ1-4, with TRBD1 as a possible D gene (6 bases). The CDR3 DNA is TGTGCCAGCAGGGGGACGAAAGGGGGAAAACTGTTTTTT. Its protein product is CASRGTKGGKLFF. Full variable domain (rest looked up from reference TRBV2 and TRBJ1-4): EPEVTQTPSHQVTQMGQEVILRCVPISNHLYFYWYRQILGQKVEFLVSFYNNEISEKSEIFDDQFSVERPDGSNFTLKIRSTKLEDSAMYFCASRGTKGGKLFFGSGTQLSVL.